Following are 20 T cell receptor beta chains from one sample sequenced in a study of blood T cell repertoires in COVID-19. Sequencing was performed with immunoSEQ multiplex PCR; in TCRdb, only in-frame clones are kept and a portion is missing. Found here are 430,000 or so clones, over 85% of them singletons; the top ten hold approximately 0.92%. Sequencing was done on a sample of peripheral blood. These receptor sequences come from a man aged 18 to 30 with COVID-19, enrolled during active disease.

V is TRBV29-1 and J is TRBJ2-1; 7 nucleotides match TRBD2. V trimming: 6 bases; J trimming: 6 bases; junction bases outside the gene matches: 11. This CDR3 is 14 amino acids long. Germline CDR1 SQVTM, CDR2 ANQGSEA. The CDR3 loop reads CSVGVLAVLNEQFF. Here the CDR3 DNA reads TGCAGCGTCGGGGTCCTAGCGGTACTCAATGAGCAGTTCTTC.

V and J are TRBV5-1 and TRBJ2-3, with 7 bases identical to TRBD2. The CDR3 is 16 amino acids. Germline loops: CDR1 SGHRS, CDR2 YFSETQ. V lost 4 bases and J lost 0; bases outside the gene matches: 8. For the CDR3, the DNA is TGCGCCAGCAGCAGCGGGGACTACATTAGCACAGATACGCAGTATTTT. It specifies CASSSGDYISTDTQYF.

The chain combines TRBV29-1 with TRBJ1-1; D remains unclear. There are 10 residues in the CDR3. Germline lookup yields CDR1 SQVTM and CDR2 ANQGSEA. Trimming took off 6 bases at V and 11 bases at J, with 13 bases between the two ends. CDR3 sequence (DNA): TGCAGCGTCTACGACACCGGTGCTTTCTTT. Translated, it gives CSVYDTGAFF. Filled out from reference TRBV29-1 and TRBJ1-1, the complete variable domain reads SAVISQKPSRDICQRGTSLTIQCQVDSQVTMMFWYRQQPGQSLTLIATANQGSEATYESGFVIDKFPISRPNLTFSTLTVSNMSPEDSSIYLCSVYDTGAFFGQGTRLTVV.

The gene calls are TRBV18 and TRBJ2-3, with a weak D call TRBD2 (5 bases). The CDR3 has 14 residues. Trimming removed 2 bases at V and 6 bases at J, with 12 bases between. Germline CDR1 KGHSH, CDR2 LQKENI. The CDR3 sequence is CASSPSETGDTQYF. CDR3 in DNA: TGTGCCAGCTCACCAAGCGAAACGGGGGATACGCAGTATTTT. The full variable domain, its missing parts supplied by reference TRBV18 and TRBJ2-3, is NAGVMQNPRHLVRRRGQEARLRCSPMKGHSHVYWYRQLPEEGLKFMVYLQKENIIDESGMPKERFSAEFPKEGPSILRIQQVVRGDSAAYFCASSPSETGDTQYFGPGTRLTVL.

The V gene is TRBV3-1 (or the pseudogene TRBV3-2), the J gene TRBJ2-7; 10 bases line up with TRBD2. This CDR3 region has 15 residues. Germline CDR1 LGHDT, CDR2 YNNKEL (reference sequence). V was pared by 4 bases and J by 5 bases, with 8 bases of the junction left unmatched. The CDR3 DNA follows: TGTGCCAGCAGCCTTTATAGCGGGGGGCTGGACGAGCAGTACTTC. Translated, it gives CASSLYSGGLDEQYF.

The chain joins TRBV18 to TRBJ2-1; 7 nucleotides line up with TRBD2. Trimming cost V 0 bases and J 0 bases; bases outside gene matches: 2. This CDR3 has 16 amino acids. CDR1 and CDR2 from the germline V gene are KGHSH and LQKENI. The CDR3 bases are TGTGCCAGCTCACCACCCCTAGCGGTCTCCTACAATGAGCAGTTCTTC. This gives the protein CASSPPLAVSYNEQFF.

This chain joins TRBV7-9 and TRBJ1-1, with a possible D match to TRBD1 (5 bases). This CDR3 has 15 residues. Germline V lookup: CDR1 SEHNR, CDR2 FQNEAQ (reference sequence). V shed 2 bases and J shed 4 bases, with 14 bases lying between them. CDR3 residues: CASSLTGVHGTEAFF. The CDR3 coding sequence is TGTGCCAGCAGCTTAACGGGGGTCCATGGCACTGAAGCTTTCTTT.

The V and J genes are TRBV6-6 and TRBJ2-7; TRBD1 matches at 11 bases. J gave up 7 bases and V 8 bases, and 13 bases lay outside the gene matches. Germline-derived CDR1 and CDR2 are MNHNY and SVGAGI (reference sequence). This CDR3 contains 15 residues. The CDR3 DNA reads TGTGCCAGCGCCATACCGGGACAGGGGGTAGAAGAGCAGTACTTC. This sequence encodes CASAIPGQGVEEQYF.

The chain links TRBV5-1 to TRBJ2-2; D remains ambiguous. Germline values: CDR1 SGHRS, CDR2 YFSETQ. Trimming shortened V by 0 bases and J by 1 base, and 7 bases separated the two germline ends. The CDR3 spans 15 residues. The CDR3 loop reads CASSLDPGNTGELFF. The CDR3 DNA reads as TGCGCCAGCAGCTTGGACCCGGGGAACACCGGGGAGCTGTTTTTT.

A few counts support this clone. The V call is TRBV7-2, the J call TRBJ2-1, with D perhaps matching TRBD2 (5 bases). The CDR3 is made up of 16 amino acids. V lost 5 bases to trimming and J lost 6 bases, with 20 bases between them. Germline CDR1 reads SGHTA; CDR2 reads FQGNSA. CDR3 sequence (DNA): TGTGCCAGCAGCCTTCGAGGACGAGGGTTTGGCAATGAGCAGTTCTTC. Translation gives CASSLRGRGFGNEQFF.

The gene calls are TRBV7-6 and TRBJ2-2, with TRBD2 as a possible D gene (6 bases). The CDR3 spans 17 residues. Trimming left V 4 bases short and J 0 bases short, with 15 bases between. Looked up from germline, CDR1 is SGHVS and CDR2 is FNYEAQ. In DNA, the CDR3 is TGTGCCAGCAGCTCCCGGTCCCTAGCGCCGAACACCGGGGAGCTGTTTTTT. Protein sequence: CASSSRSLAPNTGELFF.

This clone appeared a single time. J is TRBJ1-2 and V is TRBV2; perhaps TRBD1 as D (5 bases). The V end was cut by 11 bases, the J end by 5 bases, with 15 bases between. Germline loops: CDR1 SNHLY, CDR2 FYNNEI. This CDR3 is 12 amino acids long. This CDR3 is CAGADNHYGYTF. As DNA, the CDR3 is TGTGCCGGGGCGGATAACCATTATGGCTACACCTTC.

The table lists this clone with a few counts. The genes are TRBV7-8 and TRBJ2-7, with unresolved D. V was clipped by 4 bases and J by 4 bases, with 11 bases between them. Germline CDR1 and CDR2: SGHVS and FQNEAQ. The CDR3 totals 13 residues. The CDR3, as DNA: TGTGCCAGCAGCTCCCAGACGGGTTACGAGCAGTACTTC. Protein sequence: CASSSQTGYEQYF. The entire variable domain, with the rest obtained from reference TRBV7-8 and TRBJ2-7, is as follows: GAGVSQSPRYKVAKRGQDVALRCDPISGHVSLFWYQQALGQGPEFLTYFQNEAQLDKSGLPSDRFFAERPEGSVSTLKIQRTQQEDSAVYLCASSSQTGYEQYFGPGTRLTVT.

The genes are TRBV2 and TRBJ2-3, with D unresolved. This CDR3 is built from 14 residues. V was shortened by 7 bases and J by 2 bases, with 13 bases between the two germline ends. The V gene's germline CDR1 is SNHLY and CDR2 FYNNEI. CDR3 protein: CASIRRQVTDTQYF. DNA for the CDR3: TGTGCCAGCATCAGACGGCAGGTCACAGATACGCAGTATTTT.

The chain combines TRBV4-1 with TRBJ2-2; perhaps TRBD2 as D (5 bases). The CDR3 is 13 amino acids. Trimming cost V 4 bases and J 7 bases, with 10 bases left between them. CDR1 is MGHRA, CDR2 YSYEKL, per germline. The CDR3 region is CASSPSAGGELFF. CDR3 DNA: TGCGCCAGCAGCCCGTCGGCGGGCGGGGAGCTGTTTTTT.

The CDR3 bases are TGCGCCAGCAGCCAAGATGGGACTAGCGTGGAGACCCAGTACTTC. Its protein is CASSQDGTSVETQYF. This chain joins TRBV4-1 and TRBJ2-5; 10 positions agree with TRBD2. CDR1 is MGHRA and CDR2 is YSYEKL in the germline V gene. The CDR3 covers 15 residues. Losses at the gene ends were 0 bases for V and 5 bases for J; bases not matched to a gene: 3.

The chain links TRBV6-5 to TRBJ2-2; D gene ambiguous. Trimming removed 7 bases from V and 0 bases from J, with 6 bases in between. Per the germline V gene, CDR1 is MNHEY and CDR2 is SVGAGI. CDR3 length: 13 residues. This CDR3 reads CASNTPNTGELFF. As DNA, the CDR3 is TGTGCCAGCAATACACCGAACACCGGGGAGCTGTTTTTT.

The gene calls are TRBV4-2 and TRBJ2-3, with 10 bases identical to TRBD2. With 0 bases clipped from V and 4 bases from J, the junction kept 7 bases outside the gene matches. Germline V lookup: CDR1 LGHNA, CDR2 YNFKEQ. There are 17 residues in the CDR3. The CDR3 sequence: CASSQELAGGPPDTQYF. The CDR3 region has the DNA TGTGCCAGCAGCCAAGAATTAGCGGGAGGTCCCCCAGATACGCAGTATTTT.

The gene calls are TRBV3-1 (or the pseudogene TRBV3-2) and TRBJ2-1, with 10 bases lining up with TRBD2. CDR3 size: 15 residues. CDR1 and CDR2 from the germline V gene are LGHDT and YNNKEL (reference sequence). Trimming at V came to 0 bases and at J to 12 bases, leaving 8 bases not matched to a gene. In nucleotides, the CDR3 is TGTGCCAGCAGCCAAGATTTCAGAGCGGGAGGGGCGCAGTTCTTC. Translated: CASSQDFRAGGAQFF.

Only one count was recorded for this clone. This sequence joins TRBV4-1 and TRBJ2-3, with 9 bases lining up with TRBD2. CDR3 length: 16 residues. Germline V gives CDR1 MGHRA, CDR2 YSYEKL. J lost 1 base, V lost 1 base, and 3 bases had no gene match. CDR3 residues: CASSQVRTSGTDTQYF. The CDR3 region has the DNA TGCGCCAGCAGCCAAGTAAGGACTAGCGGCACAGATACGCAGTATTTT.